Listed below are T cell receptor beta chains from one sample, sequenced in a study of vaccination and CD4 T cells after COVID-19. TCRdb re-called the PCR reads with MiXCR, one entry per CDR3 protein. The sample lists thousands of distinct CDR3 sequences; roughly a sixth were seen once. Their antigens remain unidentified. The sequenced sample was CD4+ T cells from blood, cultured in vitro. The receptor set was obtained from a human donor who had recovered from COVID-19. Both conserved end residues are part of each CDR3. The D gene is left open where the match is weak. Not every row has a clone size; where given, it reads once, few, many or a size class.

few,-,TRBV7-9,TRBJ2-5,TGTGCCAGCAGCTTAGACCGGGGACAACAAGAGACCCAGTACTTC,CASSLDRGQQETQYF
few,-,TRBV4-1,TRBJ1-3,TGCGCCAGCAGCCAAGGAGGGCAGGGTGCTGGAAACACCATATATTTT,CASSQGGQGAGNTIYF
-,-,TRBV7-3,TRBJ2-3,TGTGCCAGCAGCCCAGGCGGGCAAGATACGCAGTATTTT,CASSPGGQDTQYF
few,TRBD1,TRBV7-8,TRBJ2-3,TGTGCCAGCAGCTTCGCCGGGACAGGGGGCACAGATACGCAGTATTTT,CASSFAGTGGTDTQYF
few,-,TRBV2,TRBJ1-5,TGTGCCAGCAAAGGGACGGGTCCTATGCCCCAGCATTTT,CASKGTGPMPQHF
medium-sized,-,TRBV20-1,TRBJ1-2,TGCAGTGCCTGGAAAGGGGACTATGGCTACACCTTC,CSAWKGDYGYTF
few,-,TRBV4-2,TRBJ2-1,TGTGCCAGCAGCCAAGATCTTGGCGGGGAGGACAATGAGCAGTTCTTC,CASSQDLGGEDNEQFF
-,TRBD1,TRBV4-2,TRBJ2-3,TGTGCCAGCAGCCAAAAGGCCGGGACCCAGGGGGCAGATACGCAGTATTTT,CASSQKAGTQGADTQYF
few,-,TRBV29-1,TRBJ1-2,TGCAGCGACGAGCGACAGACTTGGAAAGGAGCCTATGGCTACACCTTC,CSDERQTWKGAYGYTF
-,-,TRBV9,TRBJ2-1,TGTGCCAGCAGCGTATCGACAAAGGACGATGAGCAGTTCTTC,CASSVSTKDDEQFF
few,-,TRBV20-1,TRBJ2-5,TGCAGTGCTAGATCCGACGGAATTCAAGAGACCCAGTACTTC,CSARSDGIQETQYF
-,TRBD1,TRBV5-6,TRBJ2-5,TGTGCCAGCAGCGCTGGGACAGGCATCCCACAAGAGACCCAGTACTTC,CASSAGTGIPQETQYF
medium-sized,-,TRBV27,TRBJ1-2,TGTGCCAGCAGTCCCCTCGAGACAGGCTCGCTCCTTATATATGGCTACACCTTC,CASSPLETGSLLIYGYTF
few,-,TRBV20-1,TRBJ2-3,TGCAGTGCCCAGGGACCCCACGGTAACACAGATACGCAGTATTTT,CSAQGPHGNTDTQYF
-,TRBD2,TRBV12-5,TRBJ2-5,TGTGCTAGTGCCCTCCCGGGAGGAGGGATGCAGACCCAGTACTTC,CASALPGGGMQTQYF
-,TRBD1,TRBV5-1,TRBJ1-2,TGCGCCAGCAGCTTGGTCACAGGGGAGGGTGGCTACACCTTC,CASSLVTGEGGYTF
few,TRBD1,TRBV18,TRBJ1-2,TGTGCCAGCTCACCCGGGACAGGGGCGTATGGCTACACCTTC,CASSPGTGAYGYTF
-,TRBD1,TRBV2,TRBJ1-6,TGTGCCAGCAGTGAAACAGGGGGGGTATCCCTCCACTTT,CASSETGGVSLHF
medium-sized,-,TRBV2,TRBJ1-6,TGTGCCAGCAGTGAAATCCGGGGAGCCTATAATTCACCCCTCCACTTT,CASSEIRGAYNSPLHF
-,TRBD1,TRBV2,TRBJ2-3,TGTGCCAGCAGTTACCGGGACAGAGGGGATACGCAGTATTTT,CASSYRDRGDTQYF
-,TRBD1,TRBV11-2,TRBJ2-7,TGTGCCAGCAGCTTGGACAGGGTTTTGGTCTACGAGCAGTACTTC,CASSLDRVLVYEQYF
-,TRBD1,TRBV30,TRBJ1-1,TGTGCCTGGGGACAGGGCAGCACTGAAGCTTTCTTT,CAWGQGSTEAFF
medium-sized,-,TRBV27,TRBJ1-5,TGTGCCAGCGGTAACAGGGGCAATCAGCCCCAGCATTTT,CASGNRGNQPQHF
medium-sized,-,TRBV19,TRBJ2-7,TGTGCCAGTAGTATCGGTCGCCGGCAGACCTACGAGCAGTACTTC,CASSIGRRQTYEQYF
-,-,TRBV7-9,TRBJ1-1,TGTGCCAGCAGCTCACCGGGCCACATGAACACTGAAGCTTTCTTT,CASSSPGHMNTEAFF
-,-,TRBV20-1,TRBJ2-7,TGCAGTACTAGAGATCAACTAGGGGGCGAGCAGTACTTC,CSTRDQLGGEQYF
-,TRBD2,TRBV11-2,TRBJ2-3,TGTGCCAGCAGCTCCCTAGCGGGAGGCACAGATACGCAGTATTTT,CASSSLAGGTDTQYF
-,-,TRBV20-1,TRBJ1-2,TGCAGTGCTAGAGATTTACAGGGCAGGGACTATGGCTACACCTTC,CSARDLQGRDYGYTF
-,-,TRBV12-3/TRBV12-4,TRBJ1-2,TGTGCCAGCAGTGCCCTTCTACAGGCTAACTATGGCTACACCTTC,CASSALLQANYGYTF
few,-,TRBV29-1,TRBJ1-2,TGCAGCGGTCGGGACACTCGGACCTATGGCTACACCTTC,CSGRDTRTYGYTF
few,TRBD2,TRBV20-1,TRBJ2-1,TGCAGTGCTTCTAGGACTAGCGGGGGGTTACAGTTCTTC,CSASRTSGGLQFF
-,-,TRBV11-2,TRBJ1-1,TGTGCCAGCAGCTTAGAACAGACTACTGAAGCTTTCTTT,CASSLEQTTEAFF
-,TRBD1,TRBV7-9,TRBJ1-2,TGTGCCAGCAGACCTGGACAGGCCTTTAGGGATGGCTACACCTTC,CASRPGQAFRDGYTF
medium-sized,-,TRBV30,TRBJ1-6,TGTGCCTGGAGTGCGGCGGGGAAGAGTGACCTCCACTTT,CAWSAAGKSDLHF
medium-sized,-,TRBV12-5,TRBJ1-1,TGTGCTAGTGGTTCTGGTCGGGGAACGGGCACTGAAGCTTTCTTT,CASGSGRGTGTEAFF
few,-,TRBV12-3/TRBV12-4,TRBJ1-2,TGTGCCAGCAGTCGAGCTCTCGGGGGCTACACCTTC,CASSRALGGYTF
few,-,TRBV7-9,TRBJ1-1,TGTGCCAGCAGCTTTCGGTTAGGCAACACTGAAGCTTTCTTT,CASSFRLGNTEAFF
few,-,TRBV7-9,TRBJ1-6,TGTGCCAGCAGCTCACCTCCTAGCTCCTATAATTCACCCCTCCACTTT,CASSSPPSSYNSPLHF
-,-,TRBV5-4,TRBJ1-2,TGTGCCAGCAGCCTGCTAGAAGCCCAGCACACCTTC,CASSLLEAQHTF
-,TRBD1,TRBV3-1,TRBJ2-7,TGTGCCAGCGCCGGGGGACAGGGTTCCTACGAGCAGTACTTC,CASAGGQGSYEQYF
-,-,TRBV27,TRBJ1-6,TGTGCCAGCAGAGTAAGACAGTCCTATAATTCACCCCTCCACTTT,CASRVRQSYNSPLHF
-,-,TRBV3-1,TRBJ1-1,TGTGCCAGCAGGGCCGGGACACTGAACACTGAAGCTTTCTTT,CASRAGTLNTEAFF
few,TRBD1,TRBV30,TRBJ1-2,TGTGCCCTTGGACAGGGCGATGGCTACACCTTC,CALGQGDGYTF
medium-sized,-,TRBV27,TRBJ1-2,TGTGCCAGCAGTTTAAAAGGCGGAAACTATGGCTACACCTTC,CASSLKGGNYGYTF
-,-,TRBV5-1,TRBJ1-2,TGCGCCAGCAGCTTGAACATTCGAGGGGGCTACACCTTC,CASSLNIRGGYTF
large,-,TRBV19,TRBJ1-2,TGTGCCAGTAGTATGAGTACCCTCCAGGGGCGTTTTTATGGCTACACCTTC,CASSMSTLQGRFYGYTF
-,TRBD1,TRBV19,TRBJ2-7,TGTGCCAGTAGGGACAGGGGTTCCTACGAGCAGTACTTC,CASRDRGSYEQYF
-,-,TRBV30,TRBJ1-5,TGTGCCTGGAGTGACAAGGGCGGACGGGTCAATCAGCCCCAGCATTTT,CAWSDKGGRVNQPQHF
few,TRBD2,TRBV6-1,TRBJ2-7,TGTGCCAGCAAGAGGAAACTAGCGGGGCCCTACGAGCAGTACTTC,CASKRKLAGPYEQYF
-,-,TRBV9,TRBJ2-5,TGTGCCAGCAGCCTCGCAGGGCGGGAGACCCAGTACTTC,CASSLAGRETQYF
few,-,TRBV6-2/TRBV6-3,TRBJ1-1,TGTGCCAGCAGTTACCGGGCCGGGGCAATAGCTGAAGCTTTCTTT,CASSYRAGAIAEAFF
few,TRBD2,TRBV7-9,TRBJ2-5,TGTGCCAGCACCTCTCTAGCGGCTACCCAAGAGACCCAGTACTTC,CASTSLAATQETQYF
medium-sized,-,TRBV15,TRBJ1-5,TGTGCCACCAGCAGTGCGGGGAATCAGCCCCAGCATTTT,CATSSAGNQPQHF
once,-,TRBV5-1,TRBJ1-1,TGCGCCAGCAGCCCGGGGGACCTGGAGAACACTGAAGCTTTCTTT,CASSPGDLENTEAFF
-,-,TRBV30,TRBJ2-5,TGTGCCTGGAGTATGGTGGGGGGGCTGTCAGAGACCCAGTACTTC,CAWSMVGGLSETQYF